This paragraph reports one T cell receptor (beta chain). The antigen remains undetermined. The data were obtained in a study of blood T cells in healthy people across ages. Study-level points and caveats: There was a strong correlation between TCR beta diversity and naive T cell percentage.

In germline, CDR1 is DFQATT, CDR2 SNEGSKA (reference sequence). The CDR3 contains 14 residues. With 0 bases removed from V and 7 bases from J, the gap between germline ends came to 15 bases. A sample-barcoded 5' primer and a J-beta primer mix were used in a second PCR of roughly 6 to 12 cycles. TCRdb independently ran MiXCR on the 5' RACE reads; one entry per CDR3 protein. The sample consists of roughly 640,000 distinct CDR3 sequences, approximately 30% of them appearing once. The chain uses TRBV20-1 and TRBJ1-2, with D unclear. The receptor was isolated from a woman at least 80 years old in good health. Sequenced input: blood. The CDR3 DNA follows: TGCAGTGCTAGAGAGTCTGGGAGGGCTAGTGGCTACACCTTC. Its translation: CSARESGRASGYTF.